Shown below are 2 T cell receptor beta chains from a single sample sequenced in a study of CD8+ T cells in alopecia areata. Extracted from the samples, RNA was reverse transcribed into cDNA to serve as the sequencing template. Using immunoSEQ multiplex PCR, the repertoire was profiled, and TCRdb retains in-frame clones only, with some absent. Counted here are roughly 170,000 clones, around 50% occurring once; the ten biggest clones make up 14% to 15%. The sequenced sample was CD4+ T cells sorted from blood, obtained at week 0. These receptors were obtained from a human donor with alopecia areata.

The chain carries TRBV19 and TRBJ1-1; 7 bases line up with TRBD1. The CDR3 runs to 14 residues. V was pared by 6 bases and J by 8 bases, with 12 bases of the junction left unmatched. The germline gives CDR1 LNHDA, CDR2 SQIVND (reference sequence). In DNA form, the CDR3 reads TGTGCCAGTAGGAGGATCACAGGGACAGAAGAAGCTTTCTTT. Translation: CASRRITGTEEAFF.

V is TRBV2 and J is TRBJ1-6, with TRBD1 as a possible D gene (5 bases). Trimming removed 11 bases at V and 11 bases at J, with 16 bases between. CDR1 is SNHLY, CDR2 FYNNEI, per germline. The CDR3 length is 12 residues. The CDR3: CAGDGGIPPLHF. The CDR3 DNA reads TGTGCCGGGGACGGGGGGATCCCACCCCTCCACTTT.